The clone carrying this T cell receptor beta chain occurred many times. This specimen comes from a study of blood T cells in healthy people across ages. A sample-barcoded 5' primer and a J-beta primer mix were used in a second PCR of roughly 7 to 12 cycles. Using its own MiXCR run on the 5' RACE reads, TCRdb lists one record per CDR3 protein. The data hold around 870,000 distinct CDR3 sequences, with 25% to 30% observed a single time. The sequence was collected from a woman over 75 in good health. Sample: blood.

CDR3 amino acids: CASSQEGPGEPYNEQFF. CDR3 bases: TGCGCCAGCAGCCAAGAGGGTCCAGGGGAACCCTACAATGAGCAGTTCTTC. The chain is built from TRBV4-3 and TRBJ2-1, with D tentatively TRBD1 (6 bases). The CDR3 has 17 residues. Germline CDR1 LGHNA, CDR2 YSLEER. Between the trimmed V and J ends, which lost 0 bases and 2 bases, there was a span of 14 bases.